This T cell receptor beta chain was profiled in a study of T-cell reconstitution after alpha-beta-depleted transplantation in children. Library preparation (for TCRbeta) was performed with unique molecular identifiers. Using its own MiXCR run on the PCR reads, TCRdb lists one record per CDR3 protein. The table includes approximately 420,000 distinct CDR3 sequences, around 9.9% detected once. Germline assignment: CDR1 DFQATT and CDR2 SNEGSKA (reference sequence). V lost 3 bases, J lost 2 bases, and 11 bases lay in between. The CDR3 contains 13 residues. This clonotype was counted only a few times. This clonotype was obtained from a human donor who donated a stem cell graft to a child with acute myeloid leukemia. This chain connects TRBV20-1 to TRBJ2-7, with D perhaps TRBD1 (6 bases). Sequencing was performed on PBMCs from the stem cell graft donor, taken from the stem cell graft. CDR3 sequence (DNA): TGCAGTGCTAGCCTGGGACAAACCTACGAGCAGTACTTC. Residues: CSASLGQTYEQYF.